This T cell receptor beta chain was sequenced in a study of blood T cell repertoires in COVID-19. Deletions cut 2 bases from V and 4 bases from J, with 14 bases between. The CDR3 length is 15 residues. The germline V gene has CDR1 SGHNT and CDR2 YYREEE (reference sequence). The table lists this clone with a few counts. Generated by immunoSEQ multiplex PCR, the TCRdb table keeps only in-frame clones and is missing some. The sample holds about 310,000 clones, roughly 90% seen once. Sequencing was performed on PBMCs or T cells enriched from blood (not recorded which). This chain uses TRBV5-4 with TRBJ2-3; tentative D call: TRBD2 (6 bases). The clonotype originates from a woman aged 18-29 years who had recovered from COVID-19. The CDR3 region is CASSLKGGAADTQYF. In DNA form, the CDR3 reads TGTGCCAGCAGCTTAAAGGGAGGTGCCGCAGATACGCAGTATTTT.